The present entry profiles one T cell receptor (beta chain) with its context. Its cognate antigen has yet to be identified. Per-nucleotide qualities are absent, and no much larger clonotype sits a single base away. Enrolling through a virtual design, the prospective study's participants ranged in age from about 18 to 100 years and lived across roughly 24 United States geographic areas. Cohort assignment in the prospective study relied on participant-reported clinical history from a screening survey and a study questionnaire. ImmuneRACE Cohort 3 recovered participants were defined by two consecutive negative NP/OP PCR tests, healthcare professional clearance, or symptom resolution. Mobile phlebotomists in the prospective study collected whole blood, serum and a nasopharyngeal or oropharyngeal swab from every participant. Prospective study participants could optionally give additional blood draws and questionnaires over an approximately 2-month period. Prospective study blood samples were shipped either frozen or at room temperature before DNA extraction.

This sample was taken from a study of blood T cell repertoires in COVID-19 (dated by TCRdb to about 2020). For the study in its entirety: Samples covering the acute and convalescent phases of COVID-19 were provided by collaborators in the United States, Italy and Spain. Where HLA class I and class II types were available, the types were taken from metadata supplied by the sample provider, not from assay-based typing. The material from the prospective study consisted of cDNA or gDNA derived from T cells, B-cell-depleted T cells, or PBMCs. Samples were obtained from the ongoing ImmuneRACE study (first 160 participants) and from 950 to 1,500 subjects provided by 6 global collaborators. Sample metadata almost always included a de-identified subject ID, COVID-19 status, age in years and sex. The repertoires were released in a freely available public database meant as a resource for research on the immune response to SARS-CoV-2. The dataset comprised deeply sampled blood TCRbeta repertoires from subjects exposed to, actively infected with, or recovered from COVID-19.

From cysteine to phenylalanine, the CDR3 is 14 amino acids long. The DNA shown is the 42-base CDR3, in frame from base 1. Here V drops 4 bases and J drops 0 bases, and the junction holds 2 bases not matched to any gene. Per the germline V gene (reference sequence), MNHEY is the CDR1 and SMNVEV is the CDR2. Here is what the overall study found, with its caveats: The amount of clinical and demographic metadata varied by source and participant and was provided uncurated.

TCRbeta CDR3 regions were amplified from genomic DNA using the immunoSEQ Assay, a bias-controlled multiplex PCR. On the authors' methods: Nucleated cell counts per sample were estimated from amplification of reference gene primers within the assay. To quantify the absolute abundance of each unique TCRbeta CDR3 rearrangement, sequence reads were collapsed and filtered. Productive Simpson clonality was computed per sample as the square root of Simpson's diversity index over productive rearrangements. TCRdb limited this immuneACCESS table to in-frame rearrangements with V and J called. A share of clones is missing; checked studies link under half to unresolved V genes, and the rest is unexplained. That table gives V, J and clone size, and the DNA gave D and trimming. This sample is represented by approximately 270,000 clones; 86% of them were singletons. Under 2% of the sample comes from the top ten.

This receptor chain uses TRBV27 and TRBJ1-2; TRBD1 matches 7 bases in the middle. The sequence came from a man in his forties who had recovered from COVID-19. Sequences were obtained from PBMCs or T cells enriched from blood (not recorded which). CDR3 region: CASSSDRTNYGYTF. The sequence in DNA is TGTGCCAGCAGTTCGGACAGGACTAACTATGGCTACACCTTC.